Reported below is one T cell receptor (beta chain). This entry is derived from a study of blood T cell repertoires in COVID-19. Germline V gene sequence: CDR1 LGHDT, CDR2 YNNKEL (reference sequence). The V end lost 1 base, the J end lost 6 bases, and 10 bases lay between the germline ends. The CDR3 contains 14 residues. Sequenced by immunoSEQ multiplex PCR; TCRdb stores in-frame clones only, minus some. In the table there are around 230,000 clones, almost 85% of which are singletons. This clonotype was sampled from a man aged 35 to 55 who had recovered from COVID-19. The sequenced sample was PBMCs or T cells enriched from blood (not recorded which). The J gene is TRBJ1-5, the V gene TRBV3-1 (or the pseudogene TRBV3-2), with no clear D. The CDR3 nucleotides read TGTGCCAGCAGCCAAGGGAGTTCGGGTCAGCCCCAGCATTTT. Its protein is CASSQGSSGQPQHF.